The rows below give T cell receptor beta chains drawn from one sample of a study of regulatory T cells. The table came from immunoSEQ multiplex PCR; TCRdb's copy has only in-frame clones and leaves some out. The data show some 29,000 clones, around 92% seen once. Sequencing input: conventional CD4+ T cells sorted from blood. These receptors came from a person aged 18-35 years with CD3G deficiency. Both conserved end residues are part of each CDR3. D genes are given only for firm matches. Clone size is given for some rows only: seen once, a few or many times, or a class if the clone is expanded.

abundance	v_gene	d_gene	j_gene	CDR3nt	CDR3aa
.	TRBV6-1	.	TRBJ1-2	TGTGCCAGCAGTGAGACAGGTTTTAGCTACACCTTC	CASSETGFSYTF
.	TRBV28	.	TRBJ2-7	TGTGCCAGCAGTTCACAACAGGGTTCACAAGAGCAGTACTTC	CASSSQQGSQEQYF
.	TRBV6-6	TRBD1	TRBJ1-2	TGTGCCAGCAGTTGGGGGGGACAGATCTTGAGCTACACCTTC	CASSWGGQILSYTF
.	TRBV27	.	TRBJ2-1	TGTGCCAGCAGGAAGGACGGACAGTACAATGAGCAGTTCTTC	CASRKDGQYNEQFF
.	TRBV5-1	.	TRBJ1-1	TGCGCCAGCAGGAAGGGGACACCAAGTACCATGAACACTGAAGCTTTCTTT	CASRKGTPSTMNTEAFF
.	TRBV5-6	TRBD1	TRBJ1-2	TGTGCCAGCAGCGGTCCGGGACAGGGGAACTATGGCTACACCTTC	CASSGPGQGNYGYTF
.	TRBV7-9	TRBD1	TRBJ1-2	TGTGCCAGCAGCCCCGGGACAGGGGTTCCCCTTAACTATGGCTACACCTTC	CASSPGTGVPLNYGYTF
.	TRBV6-1	.	TRBJ2-7	TGTGCCAGCAGGGGTACTCCCGAGGGGTACGAGCAGTACTTC	CASRGTPEGYEQYF
.	TRBV28	.	TRBJ2-7	TGTGCCAGCAGACTAGGGGGTCCCGGGACCAACGAGCAGTACTTC	CASRLGGPGTNEQYF
.	TRBV28	TRBD1	TRBJ2-7	TGTGCCAGCAGTCCCCGACAGGGGTTTGGCTCCGAGCAGTACTTC	CASSPRQGFGSEQYF
.	TRBV7-2	.	TRBJ2-1	TGTGCCAGCAGCTTTAGGCCACCACACCATGAGCAGTTCTTC	CASSFRPPHHEQFF
.	TRBV27	TRBD1	TRBJ1-6	TGTGCCAGCAGTTTATCCGGGGACAGGGAGGATTCACCCCTCCACTTT	CASSLSGDREDSPLHF
.	TRBV5-1	TRBD1	TRBJ1-1	TGCGCCAGCAGCTGGGGAGACAGGGTAAACACTGAAGCTTTCTTT	CASSWGDRVNTEAFF
.	TRBV4-3	TRBD1	TRBJ1-5	TGCGCCAGCAGCCAAGATACCATGGACAGGGTCAATCAGCCCCAGCATTTT	CASSQDTMDRVNQPQHF
.	TRBV27	.	TRBJ2-3	TGTGCCGTGGGGGGCGGCCCCACAGATACGCAGTATTTT	CAVGGGPTDTQYF
.	TRBV5-1	.	TRBJ2-1	TGCGCCAGCAGGCTGGCCGGGGAGGTTTCCCAGGGTGAGCAGTTCTTC	CASRLAGEVSQGEQFF
.	TRBV28	TRBD2	TRBJ2-7	TGTGCCAGCAGTTACACTAGCGGGTTCGGCGAGCAGTACTTC	CASSYTSGFGEQYF
.	TRBV19	.	TRBJ1-1	TGTGCCAGTAAACCCTTGACAGGCGGCACTGAAGCTTTCTTT	CASKPLTGGTEAFF
.	TRBV28	TRBD2	TRBJ2-1	TGTGCCAGCAGTGCCCATAGCGGGAGGGCCATGGTTGAGCAGTTCTTC	CASSAHSGRAMVEQFF
.	TRBV6-5	TRBD1	TRBJ1-6	TGTGCCAGCAGTTACTTGGGACAGCCCTATAATTCACCCCTCCACTTT	CASSYLGQPYNSPLHF
.	TRBV19	.	TRBJ2-5	TGTGCCAGTAGTATAGGACGGTCTAGGCCTTACCAAGAGACCCAGTACTTC	CASSIGRSRPYQETQYF
.	TRBV28	.	TRBJ2-1	TGTGCCAGCCAACTATACAATGAGCAGTTCTTC	CASQLYNEQFF
once	TRBV28	.	TRBJ1-5	TGTGCCAGCAGCACAGGGAATGGGAGCAATCAGCCCCAGCATTTT	CASSTGNGSNQPQHF
.	TRBV19	.	TRBJ2-1	TGTGCCAGTAGTATAGATCACGCGAGCTCCTACAATGAGCAGTTCTTC	CASSIDHASSYNEQFF
.	TRBV6-1	TRBD1	TRBJ1-1	TGTGCCAGCAGTGAGCCGGGGACAGGATACACTGAAGCTTTCTTT	CASSEPGTGYTEAFF
.	TRBV5-1	TRBD1	TRBJ1-6	TGCGCCAGCAGTGTCGGGACAGGGACGTCACCCCTCCACTTT	CASSVGTGTSPLHF
.	TRBV28	.	TRBJ2-7	TGTGCCAGCAGTTTATTCGACGGTTCCTACGAGCAGTACTTC	CASSLFDGSYEQYF
.	TRBV6-1	.	TRBJ1-2	TGTGCCAGCAGTGATCGGACCCGTCACTATGGCTACACCTTC	CASSDRTRHYGYTF
.	TRBV4-2	TRBD1	TRBJ2-2	TGTGCCAGCAGCCAATACGACAGGGGGCGGGGGGAGCTGTTTTTT	CASSQYDRGRGELFF
few	TRBV27	TRBD1	TRBJ2-6	TGTGCCAGCAGATGGGGACAGGGCAAGTCTGGGGCCAACGTCCTGACTTTC	CASRWGQGKSGANVLTF
.	TRBV28	.	TRBJ2-1	TGTGCCAGCAGTAGAAAACCCTCCCGGGGTAGGAATGAGCAGTTCTTC	CASSRKPSRGRNEQFF
.	TRBV7-2	TRBD1	TRBJ1-5	TGTGCCAGCAGCTTCCGACAGGGAAATCAGCCCCAGCATTTT	CASSFRQGNQPQHF
.	TRBV30	.	TRBJ2-1	TGTGCCTGGAGTGTACTTCGGCGACCAGCGTACAATGAGCAGTTCTTC	CAWSVLRRPAYNEQFF
.	TRBV11-2	TRBD2	TRBJ2-2	TGTGCCAGCAGCGAAGCGGGGGCCGGGGAGCTGTTTTTT	CASSEAGAGELFF
once	TRBV11-1	TRBD1	TRBJ2-5	TGTGCCAGCAGCTCACAGCCGGGACAGTCCGCCCACTTC	CASSSQPGQSAHF
.	TRBV5-1	.	TRBJ2-6	TGCGCCAGCAGCCCTGGACTGGGTTCTGGGGCCAACGTCCTGACTTTC	CASSPGLGSGANVLTF
.	TRBV6-1	.	TRBJ1-5	TGTGCCAGCACCCTCGACCTTAATCAGCCCCAGCATTTT	CASTLDLNQPQHF
.	TRBV4-1	.	TRBJ1-4	TGCGCCAGCAGCCAAGATGGGGTAGGGGGTGAAAAACTGTTTTTT	CASSQDGVGGEKLFF
.	TRBV11-2	.	TRBJ1-1	TGTGCCAGCAGCTTAGGTGAAGGGACTGAAGCTTTCTTT	CASSLGEGTEAFF
.	TRBV7-2	.	TRBJ2-4	TGTGCCAGCAGCTTAGTGGGGACGTCCGAAAATCACATTCAGTACTTC	CASSLVGTSENHIQYF
.	TRBV11-2	.	TRBJ1-1	TGTGCCAGCAGCTTAACAGGGTTAAGTGAAGCTTTCTTT	CASSLTGLSEAFF
.	TRBV25-1	.	TRBJ2-1	TGTGCCAGCACGAAGGGGCCAAGGCACAATGAGCAGTTCTTC	CASTKGPRHNEQFF
.	TRBV7-8	TRBD1	TRBJ1-1	TGTGCCAGCAGCCTGAACAGGGGGGGTGGCACTGAAGCTTTCTTT	CASSLNRGGGTEAFF
.	TRBV25-1	TRBD2	TRBJ2-1	TGTGCCAGCAGTACTAGCGGGAGTAATGAGCAGTTCTTC	CASSTSGSNEQFF
once	TRBV5-4	TRBD2	TRBJ2-3	TGTGCCAGCAGCAAAACAAGACTAGCGGGGGGGCCGTCAGATACGCAGTATTTT	CASSKTRLAGGPSDTQYF
.	TRBV30	TRBD2	TRBJ2-2	TGTGCCTGGAGTAGGAAAAGCGGGAATACCGGGGAGCTGTTTTTT	CAWSRKSGNTGELFF
.	TRBV5-1	TRBD1	TRBJ1-1	TGCGCCAGCAGCTCCGGGACAGGGGGCACTGAAGCTTTCTTT	CASSSGTGGTEAFF
.	TRBV19	.	TRBJ1-1	TGTGCCAGTAGTGATCGGTTCGCGAACACTGAAGCTTTCTTT	CASSDRFANTEAFF
.	TRBV28	.	TRBJ2-7	TGTGCCAGCAGTTTAACAGGGAGAGGCCTGCAGTACTTC	CASSLTGRGLQYF
.	TRBV5-1	.	TRBJ1-1	TGCGCCAGCACCATGACATCCGGGGGGACTGAAGCTTTCTTT	CASTMTSGGTEAFF